This T cell receptor beta chain stems from a study of T cell responses to AZD1222 COVID-19 vaccine (dated by TCRdb to the early 2020s). In the study overall: AZD1222 recipients whose second dose came at about 4 weeks and those whose second dose came at about 12 weeks were combined into one group, since spike-specific TCR depth and breadth did not differ between the two schedules. A total of approximately 230 trial participants underwent TCR sequencing, of whom 207 received two doses of AZD1222 and roughly 25 received two doses of the MenACWY control vaccine. Enrollment into the trials was organized by age into subgroups of 18-55, 56-69 and 70-plus years, and those subgroups contained approximately 150, 30 and 60 TCR-sequenced participants, respectively.

Sequences LNHDA (CDR1) and SQIVND (CDR2) are obtained from the germline V gene (reference sequence). V is trimmed back by 5 bases and J by 2 bases, and the junction contains 9 bases that no gene match accounts for. Measured from the cysteine to the phenylalanine, the CDR3 is 16 residues long. Solely the CDR3 DNA is kept, with 48 bases framed from the first base. Study-wide conclusions, independent of this receptor: Vaccine-associated CD4 TCRs spanned the whole spike protein, with dominant responses in regions 160-218 and 743-854. Conclusions about previously exposed vaccinees are limited because only five to seven AZD1222 recipients were SARS-CoV-2 seropositive at baseline. Most participants were white British and females outnumbered males, and the authors suggested that clonal diversity may have been underestimated. A significant rise in spike-specific TCR breadth and depth was observed after two AZD1222 doses relative to day 0 and relative to MenACWY recipients. Reportedly, almost half of the unique spike-specific TCRs recognized epitopes lying outside the regions that are mutated in the B.1.351 and B.1.1.7 variants. The 56-69-year group was small, and its depth increase did not reach significance, likely because of low power. Because no samples from the day 14 peak response were available, repertoires could be characterized only after the peak T cell response.

The CDR3 regions of human TCRbeta chains were analyzed by immunosequencing. On the authors' methods: Repertoire TCRs were checked for matches against a reference library of SARS-CoV-2-specific TCRs that had been generated using the MIRA antigen-specificity platform. Breadth was defined as the fraction of unique TCRs that were SARS-CoV-2-associated, and depth was defined as the fraction of total T cells that were SARS-CoV-2-associated. Using the MIRA data, each spike-specific TCR was mapped to the spike region that the TCR reacts to and placed in a CD4 or CD8 class. Log10-transformed breadth and depth values were compared by one-way ANOVA with Sidak's multiple comparisons tests. In its TCRdb copy, this immuneACCESS table keeps in-frame sequences only and misses some clones. Where compared with another copy, unresolved V genes explain less than half of these, and the others have no known cause. That table furnishes V, J and clone size, whereas the DNA furnished D and trimming. In all, the sample holds roughly 250,000 clones, and 90% to 95% of those were seen once. The leading ten clones occupy less than 0.6% of the sample.

What this sample's time point label stands for: baseline before first vaccination. Vaccinee samples were obtained from the UK trials COV001 and COV002, which included a single-blind randomized controlled phase 2/3 trial of AZD1222 (ChAdOx1 nCoV-19) in healthy adults. Trial participant PBMC samples were collected at day 0 and day 28 after the second dose for TCRbeta chain sequencing. Of note for this clone: The clone's antigen remains unknown. Per-base quality was not reported, and no clone a single base away is much larger than it.

The source was peripheral blood, collected on day 0 of AZD1222 vaccination. This TCR was recovered from an adult in good health. This receptor chain uses TRBV19 and TRBJ2-3; TRBD2 aligns with 8 central bases. The nucleotides read TGTGCCAGTAGTCCGAGCGGGAGCACCGACACAGATACGCAGTATTTT. Its coded protein is CASSPSGSTDTDTQYF.